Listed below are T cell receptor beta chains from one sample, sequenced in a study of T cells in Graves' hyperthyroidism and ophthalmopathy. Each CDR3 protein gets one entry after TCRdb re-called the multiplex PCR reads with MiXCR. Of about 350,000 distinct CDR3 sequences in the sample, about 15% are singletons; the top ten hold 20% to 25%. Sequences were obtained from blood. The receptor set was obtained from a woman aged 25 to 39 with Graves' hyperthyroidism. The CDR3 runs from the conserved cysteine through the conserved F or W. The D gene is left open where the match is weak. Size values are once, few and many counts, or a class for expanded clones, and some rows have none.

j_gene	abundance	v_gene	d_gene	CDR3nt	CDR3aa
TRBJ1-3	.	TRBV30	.	TGTGCCATAAGTTCCGGAAACACCATATATTTT	CAISSGNTIYF
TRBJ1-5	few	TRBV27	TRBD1	TGTGCCAGCAGTTTAGGACAGGGGGACAATCAGCCCCAGCATTTT	CASSLGQGDNQPQHF
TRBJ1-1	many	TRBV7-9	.	TGTGCCAGCGACGAAGGGGCGGGAAGGGAAGCTTTCTTT	CASDEGAGREAFF
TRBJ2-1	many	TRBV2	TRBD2	TGTGCCAGCAGCGCCATAGCGGGAGGGGGTAATGAGCAGTTCTTC	CASSAIAGGGNEQFF
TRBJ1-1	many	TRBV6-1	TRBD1	TGTGCCAGCAGTGATGACAGGGGAAACACTGAAGCTTTCTTT	CASSDDRGNTEAFF
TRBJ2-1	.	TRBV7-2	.	TGTGCCAGCAGCTTAGCGGCCCAGTCCTACAATGAGCAGTTCTTC	CASSLAAQSYNEQFF
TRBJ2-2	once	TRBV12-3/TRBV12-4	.	TGTGCCAGCAGTTTTAGGGGACGGGATGCGAACACCGGGGAGCTGTTTTTT	CASSFRGRDANTGELFF
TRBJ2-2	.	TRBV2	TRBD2	TGTGCCAGCAGTACAAGCGGGAGAGATGCCGGGGAGCTGTTTTTT	CASSTSGRDAGELFF
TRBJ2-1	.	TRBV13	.	TGTGCCAGCAGCCCATCCCCGGACAATGAGCAGTTCTTC	CASSPSPDNEQFF
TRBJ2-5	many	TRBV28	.	TGTGCCAGCAGTTCTACTAGCTCGGAGACCCAGTACTTC	CASSSTSSETQYF
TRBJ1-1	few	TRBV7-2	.	TGTGCCAGCAGCCTATTATCTCAGGGGTGGGTTTGGGACACTGAAGCTTTCTTT	CASSLLSQGWVWDTEAFF
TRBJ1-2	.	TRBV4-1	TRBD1	TGCGCCAGCAGCCACGCGACAGGGGGTTTAGGTGGCTACACCTTC	CASSHATGGLGGYTF
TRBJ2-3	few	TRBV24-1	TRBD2	TGTGCCACCAGTGATACTAGCGGGAGTGGTGATACGCAGTATTTT	CATSDTSGSGDTQYF
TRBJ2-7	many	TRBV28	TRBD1	TGTGCCAGCAGCGCCCGGACAGGGGCAAACTACGAGCAGTACTTC	CASSARTGANYEQYF
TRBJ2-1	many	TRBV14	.	TGTGCCAGCAGCCAACCGGGACTGGGGGAGCAGTTCTTC	CASSQPGLGEQFF
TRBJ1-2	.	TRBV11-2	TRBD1	TGTGCCAGCAGCTTAGACAGGGGGCCCGAAGGCTACACCTTC	CASSLDRGPEGYTF
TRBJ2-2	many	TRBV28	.	TGTGCCAGCAGTACAAGGATCGGGGAGCTGTTTTTT	CASSTRIGELFF
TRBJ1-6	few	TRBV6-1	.	TGTGCCAGCAGTGAAGCTGCTATACCCCTCCACTTT	CASSEAAIPLHF
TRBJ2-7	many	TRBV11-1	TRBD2	TGTGCCAGCAGCTTCAGCGGGAGGAATGAGCAGTACTTC	CASSFSGRNEQYF
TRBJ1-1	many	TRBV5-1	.	TGCGCCAGCAGCTTGGGGGCGGACACTGAAGCTTTCTTT	CASSLGADTEAFF
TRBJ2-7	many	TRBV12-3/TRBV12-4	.	TGTGCCAGCAGTTTTGATGGGGGGATGGACGAGCAGTACTTC	CASSFDGGMDEQYF
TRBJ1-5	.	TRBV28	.	TGTGCCAGCAGTTTATCCGCAGGGATGATCAATCAGCCCCAGCATTTT	CASSLSAGMINQPQHF
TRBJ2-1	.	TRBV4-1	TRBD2	TGCGCCAGCAGCCAAGAAAGCGGGGGGTACAATGAGCAGTTCTTC	CASSQESGGYNEQFF
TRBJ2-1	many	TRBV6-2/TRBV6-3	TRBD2	TGTGCCAGCAGATGGACTAGCGGGGATTACAATGAGCAGTTCTTC	CASRWTSGDYNEQFF
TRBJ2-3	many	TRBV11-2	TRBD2	TGTGCCAGCAGCACACCTCGGGGGAGGGGTGCAGATACGCAGTATTTT	CASSTPRGRGADTQYF
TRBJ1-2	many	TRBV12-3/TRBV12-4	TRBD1	TGTGCCAGCAGTACCACAGGGGAGGACTATGGCTACACCTTC	CASSTTGEDYGYTF
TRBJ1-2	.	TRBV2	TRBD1	TGTGCCAGCAGCCGCCGGGACAGCTATGGCTACACCTTC	CASSRRDSYGYTF
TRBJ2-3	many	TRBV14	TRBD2	TGTGCCAGCAGCCTGATTATGCCCGGGACTAGCGGGAGACCTAATACGCAGTATTTT	CASSLIMPGTSGRPNTQYF
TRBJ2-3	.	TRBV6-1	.	TGTGCCAGCAGTGAAGATCTGCTCTCGAATACGCAGTATTTT	CASSEDLLSNTQYF
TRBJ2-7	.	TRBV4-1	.	TGCGCCAGCAGCCAAGATGGTGTCGGGGCCACCTACGAGCAGTACTTC	CASSQDGVGATYEQYF
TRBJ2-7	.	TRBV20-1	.	TGCAGTGGTTCCGGCGGCAGGGGCTACGAGCAGTACTTC	CSGSGGRGYEQYF
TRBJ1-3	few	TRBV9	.	TGTGCCAGCAGCGACCCCAAACTAGGAAACACCATATATTTT	CASSDPKLGNTIYF
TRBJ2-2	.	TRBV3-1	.	TGTGCCAGCAGCCAAGATGCAAGCGGGACCGGGGAGCTGTTTTTT	CASSQDASGTGELFF
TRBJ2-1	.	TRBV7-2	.	TGTGCCAGCAGCTGGCGGGGGCGGTACAATGAGCAGTTCTTC	CASSWRGRYNEQFF
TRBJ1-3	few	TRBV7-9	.	TGTGCCAGCAGCCGACAAGGAAACACCATATATTTT	CASSRQGNTIYF
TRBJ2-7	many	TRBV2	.	TGTGCCAGCGGGAGTTGGACCTACGAGCAGTACTTC	CASGSWTYEQYF
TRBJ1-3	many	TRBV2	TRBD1	TGTGCCAGCAGTGAAGCGTTGGGACAGCACTTAAACACCATATATTTT	CASSEALGQHLNTIYF
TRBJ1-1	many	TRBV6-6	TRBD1	TGTGCCAGCAGTTACGGGGGACAGTTCACTGAAGCTTTCTTT	CASSYGGQFTEAFF
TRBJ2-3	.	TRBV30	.	TGTGCCTGGAGTCTGAGTAGCCCAGATACGCAGTATTTT	CAWSLSSPDTQYF
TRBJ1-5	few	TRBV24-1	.	TGTGCCACCAGTGTAGGGTCACACAATCAGCCCCAGCATTTT	CATSVGSHNQPQHF
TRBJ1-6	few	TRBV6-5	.	TGTGCCAGCAGTTCCCCCGACTCACCCCTCCACTTT	CASSSPDSPLHF
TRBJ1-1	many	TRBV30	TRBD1	TGTGCCTGGGGGAATGACAGGGCTGAAGCTTTCTTT	CAWGNDRAEAFF
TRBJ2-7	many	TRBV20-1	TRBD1	TGCAGTGCTAGCGGACAGGGGTTCTACGAGCAGTACTTC	CSASGQGFYEQYF
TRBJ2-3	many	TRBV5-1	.	TGCGCCAGCAGCCCTACGACAGGTTCCACAGATACGCAGTATTTT	CASSPTTGSTDTQYF
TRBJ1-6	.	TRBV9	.	TGTGCCAGCAGCGGCACTCCGAGACAGAATAATTCACCCCTCCACTTT	CASSGTPRQNNSPLHF
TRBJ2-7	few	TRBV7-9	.	TGTGCCAGCAGCTTACATTCCGCGTACGAGCAGTACTTC	CASSLHSAYEQYF
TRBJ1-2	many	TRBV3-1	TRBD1	TGTGCCAGCAGCCAGACAGGGATCTACTATGGCTACACCTTC	CASSQTGIYYGYTF
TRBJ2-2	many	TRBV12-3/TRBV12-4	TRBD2	TGTGCCAGCAGTCGTAGCGGGAGGGCCACCGGGGAGCTGTTTTTT	CASSRSGRATGELFF
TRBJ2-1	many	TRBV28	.	TGTGCCAGCAAGCCTCACGGGCAGGGAGTGCTGGATGAGCAGTTCTTC	CASKPHGQGVLDEQFF
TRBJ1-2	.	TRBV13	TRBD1	TGTGCCAGCAGCTCGGGACAGGGAATAATTGGCTACACCTTC	CASSSGQGIIGYTF
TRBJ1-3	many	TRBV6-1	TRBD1	TGTGCCAGCACATTCCTGGTAGGGACAGGGGGCTCTGGAAACACCATATATTTT	CASTFLVGTGGSGNTIYF
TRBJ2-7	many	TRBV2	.	TGTGCCAGCAGACCCACTTGGGGTTTCTACGAGCAGTACTTC	CASRPTWGFYEQYF
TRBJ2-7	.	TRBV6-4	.	TGTGCCAGCACCCCAGCGGCAAGCTCCTACGAGCAGTACTTC	CASTPAASSYEQYF
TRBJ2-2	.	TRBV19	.	TGTGCCAGTAGTATTGCGAACACCGGGGAGCTGTTTTTT	CASSIANTGELFF
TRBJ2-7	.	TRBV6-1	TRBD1	TGTGCCAGCAGTTATACATACAGGGGTTCCCCCTACGAGCAGTACTTC	CASSYTYRGSPYEQYF
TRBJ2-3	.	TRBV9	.	TGTGCCAGCAGCGTAGCGGGAGTAATCACAGATACGCAGTATTTT	CASSVAGVITDTQYF
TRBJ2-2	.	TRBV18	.	TGTGCCAGCTCACCACCGCGACAGGTCCCCCGGGAGCTGTTTTTT	CASSPPRQVPRELFF
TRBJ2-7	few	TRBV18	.	TGTGCCAGCTCACAGAGACAGCTCCCCTACGAGCAGTACTTC	CASSQRQLPYEQYF
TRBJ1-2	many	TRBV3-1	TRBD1	TGTGCCAGCAGCCACTCCACGCTCCGGGACAGAGCTAACTATGGCTACACCTTC	CASSHSTLRDRANYGYTF
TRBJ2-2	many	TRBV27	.	TGTGCCAGCAGTTTATCGATAGTCGGGGAGCTGTTTTTT	CASSLSIVGELFF